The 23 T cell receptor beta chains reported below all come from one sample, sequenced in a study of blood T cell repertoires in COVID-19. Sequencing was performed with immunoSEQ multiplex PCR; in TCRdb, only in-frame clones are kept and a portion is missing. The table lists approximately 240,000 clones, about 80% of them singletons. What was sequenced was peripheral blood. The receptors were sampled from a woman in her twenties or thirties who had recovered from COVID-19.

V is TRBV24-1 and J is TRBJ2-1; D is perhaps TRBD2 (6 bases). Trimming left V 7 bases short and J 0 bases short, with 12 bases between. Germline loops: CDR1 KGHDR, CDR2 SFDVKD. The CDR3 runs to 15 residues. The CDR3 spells CATSRAGPSYNEQFF. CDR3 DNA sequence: TGTGCCACCAGCAGAGCGGGCCCCTCCTACAATGAGCAGTTCTTC.

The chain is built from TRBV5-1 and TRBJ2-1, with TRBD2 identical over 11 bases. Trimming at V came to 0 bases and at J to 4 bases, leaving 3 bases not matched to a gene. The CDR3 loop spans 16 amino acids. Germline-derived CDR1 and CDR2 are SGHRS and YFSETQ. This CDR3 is CASSLAPSGRYNEQFF. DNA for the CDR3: TGCGCCAGCAGCTTGGCCCCTAGCGGGAGGTACAATGAGCAGTTCTTC.

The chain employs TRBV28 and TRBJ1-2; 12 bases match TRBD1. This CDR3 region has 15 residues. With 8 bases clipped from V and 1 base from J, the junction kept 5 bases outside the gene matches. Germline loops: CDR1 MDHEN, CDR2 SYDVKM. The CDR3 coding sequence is TGTGCCAGCGGGGGACAGGGGGCGTTTAACTATGGCTACACCTTC. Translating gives CASGGQGAFNYGYTF.

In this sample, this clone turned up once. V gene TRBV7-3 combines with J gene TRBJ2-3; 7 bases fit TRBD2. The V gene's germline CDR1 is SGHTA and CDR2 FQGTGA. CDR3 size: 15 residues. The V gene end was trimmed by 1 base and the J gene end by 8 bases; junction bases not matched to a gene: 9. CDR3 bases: TGTGCCAGCAGCTTAATGGGGGGGAAGCACGCTACGCAGTATTTT. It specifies CASSLMGGKHATQYF.

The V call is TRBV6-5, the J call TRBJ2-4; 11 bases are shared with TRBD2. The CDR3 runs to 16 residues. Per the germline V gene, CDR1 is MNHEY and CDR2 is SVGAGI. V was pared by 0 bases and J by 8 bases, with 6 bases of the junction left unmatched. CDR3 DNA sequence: TGTGCCAGCAGTTACTCGAGACTAGCGGGAACGGACATTCAGTACTTC. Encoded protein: CASSYSRLAGTDIQYF.

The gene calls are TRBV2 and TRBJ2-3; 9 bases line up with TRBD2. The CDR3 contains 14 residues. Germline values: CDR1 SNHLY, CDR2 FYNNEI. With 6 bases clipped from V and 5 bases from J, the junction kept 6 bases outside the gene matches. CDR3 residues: CASRVAGERDTQYF. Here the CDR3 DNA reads TGTGCCAGCAGAGTAGCGGGAGAAAGAGATACGCAGTATTTT.

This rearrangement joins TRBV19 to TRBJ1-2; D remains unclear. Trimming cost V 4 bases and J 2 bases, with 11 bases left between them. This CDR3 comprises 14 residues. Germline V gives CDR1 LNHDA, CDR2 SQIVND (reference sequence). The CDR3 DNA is TGTGCCAGTAGTACGGCGGGTGCCAACTATGGCTACACCTTC. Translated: CASSTAGANYGYTF.

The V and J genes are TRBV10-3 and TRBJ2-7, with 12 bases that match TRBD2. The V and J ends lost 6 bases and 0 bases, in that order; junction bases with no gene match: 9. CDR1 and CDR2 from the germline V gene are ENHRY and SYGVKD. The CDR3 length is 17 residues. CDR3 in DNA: TGTGCCATCAGGCGTGGGACTAGCGGGCTGCACTCCTACGAGCAGTACTTC. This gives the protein CAIRRGTSGLHSYEQYF.

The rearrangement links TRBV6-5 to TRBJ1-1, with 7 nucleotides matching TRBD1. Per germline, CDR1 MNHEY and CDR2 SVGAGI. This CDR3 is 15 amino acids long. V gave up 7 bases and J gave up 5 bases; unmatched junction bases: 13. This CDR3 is CASTRTGRGGTEAFF. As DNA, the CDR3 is TGTGCCAGCACCAGGACAGGCCGTGGAGGGACTGAAGCTTTCTTT.

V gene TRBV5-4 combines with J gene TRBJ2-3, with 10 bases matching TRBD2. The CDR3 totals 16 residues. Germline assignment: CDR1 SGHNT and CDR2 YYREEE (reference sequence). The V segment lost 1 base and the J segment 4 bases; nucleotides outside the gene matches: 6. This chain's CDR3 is CASSLRLAGVSDTQYF. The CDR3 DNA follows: TGTGCCAGCAGCTTGAGGCTAGCGGGAGTCTCAGATACGCAGTATTTT.

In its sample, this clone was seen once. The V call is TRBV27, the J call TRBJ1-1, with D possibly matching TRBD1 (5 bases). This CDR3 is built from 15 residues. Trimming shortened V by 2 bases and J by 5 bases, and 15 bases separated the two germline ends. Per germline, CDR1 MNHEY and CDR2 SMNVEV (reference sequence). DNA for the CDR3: TGTGCCAGCAGTTTACTTTGGGGCGTCAGGACTGAAGCTTTCTTT. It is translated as CASSLLWGVRTEAFF.

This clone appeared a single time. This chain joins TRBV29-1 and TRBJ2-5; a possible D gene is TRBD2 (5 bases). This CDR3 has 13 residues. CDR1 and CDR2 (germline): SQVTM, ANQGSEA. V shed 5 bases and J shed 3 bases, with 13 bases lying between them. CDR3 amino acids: CSVLPAGKETQYF. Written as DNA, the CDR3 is TGCAGCGTTCTTCCGGCGGGTAAAGAGACCCAGTACTTC. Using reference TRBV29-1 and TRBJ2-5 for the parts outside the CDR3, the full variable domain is SAVISQKPSRDICQRGTSLTIQCQVDSQVTMMFWYRQQPGQSLTLIATANQGSEATYESGFVIDKFPISRPNLTFSTLTVSNMSPEDSSIYLCSVLPAGKETQYFGPGTRLLVL.

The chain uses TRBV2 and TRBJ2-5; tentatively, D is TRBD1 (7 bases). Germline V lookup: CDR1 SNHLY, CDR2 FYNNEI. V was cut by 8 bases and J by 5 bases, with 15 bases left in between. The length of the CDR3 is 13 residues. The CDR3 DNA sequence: TGTGCCAGCGAAGGCCCAGGGGGGGAGACCCAGTACTTC. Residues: CASEGPGGETQYF.

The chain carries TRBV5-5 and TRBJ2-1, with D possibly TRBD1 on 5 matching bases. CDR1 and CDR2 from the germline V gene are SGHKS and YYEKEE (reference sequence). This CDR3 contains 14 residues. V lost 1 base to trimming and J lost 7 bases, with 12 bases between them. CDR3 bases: TGTGCCAGCAGCTTGAAGGGGATGAAAAATGAGCAGTTCTTC. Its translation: CASSLKGMKNEQFF. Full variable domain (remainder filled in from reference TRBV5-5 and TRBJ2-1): DAGVTQSPTHLIKTRGQQVTLRCSPISGHKSVSWYQQVLGQGPQFIFQYYEKEERGRGNFPDRFSARQFPNYSSELNVNALLLGDSALYLCASSLKGMKNEQFFGPGTRLTVL.

The CDR3 loop reads CASSDGSQGQPQHF. CDR3 nucleotide sequence: TGCGCCAGCAGTGATGGGTCCCAGGGGCAGCCCCAGCATTTT. This chain uses TRBV5-1 with TRBJ1-5, with D possibly matching TRBD1 (6 bases). The CDR3 is 14 amino acids. Germline V gene data show CDR1 as SGHRS and CDR2 as YFSETQ. V shed 5 bases and J shed 7 bases, with 16 bases lying between them.

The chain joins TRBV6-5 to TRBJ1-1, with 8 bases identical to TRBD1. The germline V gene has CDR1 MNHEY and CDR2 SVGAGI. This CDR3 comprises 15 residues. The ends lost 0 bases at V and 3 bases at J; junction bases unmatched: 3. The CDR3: CASSYSTGADTEAFF. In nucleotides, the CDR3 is TGTGCCAGCAGTTACTCGACAGGGGCGGACACTGAAGCTTTCTTT.

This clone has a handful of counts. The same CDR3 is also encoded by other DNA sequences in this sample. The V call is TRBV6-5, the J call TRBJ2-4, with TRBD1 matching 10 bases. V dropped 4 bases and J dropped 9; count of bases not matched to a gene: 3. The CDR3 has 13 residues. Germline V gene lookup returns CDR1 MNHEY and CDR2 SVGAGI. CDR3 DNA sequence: TGTGCCAGCAGTTCGGACAGGGGGGGCATTCAGTACTTC. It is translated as CASSSDRGGIQYF.

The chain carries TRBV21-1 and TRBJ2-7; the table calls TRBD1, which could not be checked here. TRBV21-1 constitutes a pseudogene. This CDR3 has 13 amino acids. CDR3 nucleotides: TGTGCCAGCAGTCCCGGCCCAGGGCACGAGCAGTACTTC. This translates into CASSPGPGHEQYF.

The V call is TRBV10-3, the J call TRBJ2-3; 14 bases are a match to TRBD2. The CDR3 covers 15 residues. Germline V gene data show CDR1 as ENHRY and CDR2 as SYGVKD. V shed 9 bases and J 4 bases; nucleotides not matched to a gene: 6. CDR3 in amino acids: CAIGTSGSAADTQYF. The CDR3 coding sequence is TGTGCCATAGGGACTAGCGGGAGTGCGGCAGATACGCAGTATTTT.

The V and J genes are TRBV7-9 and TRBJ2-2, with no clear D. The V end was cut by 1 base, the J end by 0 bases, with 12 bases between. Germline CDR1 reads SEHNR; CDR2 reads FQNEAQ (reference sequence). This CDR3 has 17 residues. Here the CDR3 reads CASSLGGYRANTGELFF. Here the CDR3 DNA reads TGTGCCAGCAGCTTAGGAGGTTACCGGGCGAACACCGGGGAGCTGTTTTTT.

CDR3 coding DNA: TGTGCCAGCAGCTACGCAGGGGGCGTGGACGACGAGCAGTACTTC. It translates to CASSYAGGVDDEQYF. The chain has TRBV9 and TRBJ2-7; 8 bases map to TRBD1. The germline gives CDR1 SGDLS, CDR2 YYNGEE. Unmatched junction bases numbered 11, after V lost 4 bases and J lost 5 bases. The CDR3 loop spans 15 amino acids.

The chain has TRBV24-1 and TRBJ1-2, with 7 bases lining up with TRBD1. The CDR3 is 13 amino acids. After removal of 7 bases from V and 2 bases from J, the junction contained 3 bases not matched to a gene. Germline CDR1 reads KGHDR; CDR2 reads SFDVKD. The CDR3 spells CATRGQENYGYTF. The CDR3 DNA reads TGTGCCACCAGAGGACAGGAAAACTATGGCTACACCTTC.

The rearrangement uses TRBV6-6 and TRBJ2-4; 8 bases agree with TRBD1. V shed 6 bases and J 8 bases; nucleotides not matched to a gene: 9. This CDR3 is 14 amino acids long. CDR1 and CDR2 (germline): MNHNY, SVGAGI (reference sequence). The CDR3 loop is CASRTDRAVDIQYF. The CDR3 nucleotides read TGTGCCAGCAGAACGGACAGGGCCGTGGACATTCAGTACTTC.